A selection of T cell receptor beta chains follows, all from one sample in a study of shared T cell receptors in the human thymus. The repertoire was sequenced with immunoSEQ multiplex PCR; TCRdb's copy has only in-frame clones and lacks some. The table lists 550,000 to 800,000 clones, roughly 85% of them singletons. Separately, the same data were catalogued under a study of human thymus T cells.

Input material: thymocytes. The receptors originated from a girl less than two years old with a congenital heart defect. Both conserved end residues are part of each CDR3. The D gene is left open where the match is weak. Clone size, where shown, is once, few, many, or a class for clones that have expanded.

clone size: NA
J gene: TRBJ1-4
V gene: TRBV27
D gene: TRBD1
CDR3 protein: CASSLSARTGGRLFF
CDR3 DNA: TGTGCCAGCAGTTTATCGGCCCGGACAGGGGGGAGACTGTTTTTT

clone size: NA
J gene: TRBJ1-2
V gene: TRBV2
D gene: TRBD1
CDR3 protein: CASGQGNYGYTF
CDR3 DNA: TGTGCCAGCGGACAGGGGAACTATGGCTACACCTTC

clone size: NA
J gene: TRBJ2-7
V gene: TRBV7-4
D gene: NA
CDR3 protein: CASSLDGQFVTYEQYF
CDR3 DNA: TGTGCCAGCAGCTTAGATGGACAGTTTGTTACCTACGAGCAGTACTTC

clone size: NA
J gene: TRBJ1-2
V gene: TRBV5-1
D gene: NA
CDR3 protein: CASSHPARDADPYGYTF
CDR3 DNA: TGCGCCAGCAGCCACCCGGCGCGGGACGCCGATCCCTATGGCTACACCTTC

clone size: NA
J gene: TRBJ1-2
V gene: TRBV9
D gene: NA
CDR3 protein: CASSVEGGRTFSGYTF
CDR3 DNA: TGTGCCAGCAGCGTAGAGGGGGGGAGGACCTTCTCCGGCTACACCTTC

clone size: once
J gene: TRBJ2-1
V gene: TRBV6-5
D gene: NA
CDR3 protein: CASSYSPGVMPEQFF
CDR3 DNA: TGTGCCAGCAGTTACTCGCCGGGGGTGATGCCTGAGCAGTTCTTC

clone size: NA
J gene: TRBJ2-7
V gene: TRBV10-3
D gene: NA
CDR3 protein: CAISHYQGIYEQYF
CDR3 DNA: TGTGCCATCAGCCATTATCAGGGTATCTACGAGCAGTACTTC

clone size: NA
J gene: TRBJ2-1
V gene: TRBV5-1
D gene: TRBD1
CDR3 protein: CASNGQGIYNEQFF
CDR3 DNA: TGCGCCAGCAACGGACAGGGGATCTACAATGAGCAGTTCTTC

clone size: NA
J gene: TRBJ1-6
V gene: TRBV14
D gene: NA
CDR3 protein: CASSQAQREVGCQGHGVGSPLHF
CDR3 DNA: TGTGCCAGCAGCCAAGCGCAGCGCGAGGTCGGTTGTCAGGGGCACGGGGTCGGTTCACCCCTCCACTTT

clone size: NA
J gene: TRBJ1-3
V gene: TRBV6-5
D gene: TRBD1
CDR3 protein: CASRQTGDTGNTIYF
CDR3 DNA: TGTGCCAGCAGGCAAACAGGGGATACTGGAAACACCATATATTTT

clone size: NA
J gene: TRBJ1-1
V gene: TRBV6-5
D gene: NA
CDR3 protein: CASSYSFGSTEAFF
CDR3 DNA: TGTGCCAGCAGTTACTCATTTGGGAGCACTGAAGCTTTCTTT

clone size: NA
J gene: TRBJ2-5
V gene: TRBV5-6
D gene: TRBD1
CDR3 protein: CASSLGRDSLQETQYF
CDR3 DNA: TGTGCCAGCAGCTTGGGCCGGGACAGTCTCCAAGAGACCCAGTACTTC

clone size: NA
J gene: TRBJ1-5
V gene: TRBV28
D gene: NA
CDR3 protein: CASGRNRDNQPQHF
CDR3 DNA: TGTGCCAGCGGCCGAAACAGGGACAATCAGCCCCAGCATTTT

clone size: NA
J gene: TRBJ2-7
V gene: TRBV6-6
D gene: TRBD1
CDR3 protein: CASSYPTGAAYEQYF
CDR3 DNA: TGTGCCAGCAGTTACCCCACAGGGGCAGCCTACGAGCAGTACTTC

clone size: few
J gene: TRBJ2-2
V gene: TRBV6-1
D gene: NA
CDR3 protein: CASRRIQENTGELFF
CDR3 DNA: TGTGCCAGCAGGCGCATACAGGAGAACACCGGGGAGCTGTTTTTT

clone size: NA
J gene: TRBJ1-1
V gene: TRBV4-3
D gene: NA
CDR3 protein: CASSQDQANTEAFF
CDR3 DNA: TGCGCCAGCAGCCAAGATCAAGCGAACACTGAAGCTTTCTTT

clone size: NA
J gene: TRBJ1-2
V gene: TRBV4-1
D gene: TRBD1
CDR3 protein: CASSQGQGFRRGYTF
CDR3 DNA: TGCGCCAGCAGCCAAGGACAGGGCTTCCGAAGGGGCTACACCTTC

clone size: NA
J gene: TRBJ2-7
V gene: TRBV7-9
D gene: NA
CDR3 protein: CASSLGDGTSAYEQYF
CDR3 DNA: TGTGCCAGCAGCTTAGGGGACGGGACAAGCGCCTACGAGCAGTACTTC

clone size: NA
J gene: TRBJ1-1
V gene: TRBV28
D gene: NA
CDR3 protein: CASSSDGGGYTEAFF
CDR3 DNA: TGTGCCAGCAGTTCTGACGGGGGGGGGTACACTGAAGCTTTCTTT

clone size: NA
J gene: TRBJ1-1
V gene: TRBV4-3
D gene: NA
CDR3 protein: CASSQQGERTFDTEAFF
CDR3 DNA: TGCGCCAGCAGCCAGCAAGGGGAACGAACTTTTGACACTGAAGCTTTCTTT

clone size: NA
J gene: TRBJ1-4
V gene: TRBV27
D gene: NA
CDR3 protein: CASSQTPVGRAIEKLFF
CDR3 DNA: TGTGCCAGCAGCCAAACCCCCGTGGGCCGAGCCATCGAAAAACTGTTTTTT

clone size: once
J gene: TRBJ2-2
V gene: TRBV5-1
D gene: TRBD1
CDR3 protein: CASSLWGRGRRITGELFF
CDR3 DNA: TGCGCCAGCAGCTTGTGGGGAAGGGGGCGCCGTATTACCGGGGAGCTGTTTTTT

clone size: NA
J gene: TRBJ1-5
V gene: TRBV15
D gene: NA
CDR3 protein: CATADSDNQPQHF
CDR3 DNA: TGTGCCACCGCCGACAGCGACAATCAGCCCCAGCATTTT

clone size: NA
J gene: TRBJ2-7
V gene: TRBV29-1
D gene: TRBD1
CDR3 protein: CSVEDAQGAPYEQYF
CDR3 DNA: TGCAGCGTTGAAGATGCACAGGGGGCCCCCTACGAGCAGTACTTC

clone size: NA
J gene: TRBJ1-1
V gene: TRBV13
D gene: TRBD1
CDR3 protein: CASSPEGARTEAFF
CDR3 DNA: TGTGCCAGCAGCCCCGAGGGGGCAAGGACTGAAGCTTTCTTT

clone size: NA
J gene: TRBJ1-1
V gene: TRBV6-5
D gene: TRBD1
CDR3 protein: CASSYSRRGWYTEAFF
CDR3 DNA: TGTGCCAGCAGTTACTCCCGCAGGGGGTGGTACACTGAAGCTTTCTTT

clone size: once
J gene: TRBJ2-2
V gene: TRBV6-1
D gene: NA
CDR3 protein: CASSPGNTGELFF
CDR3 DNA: TGTGCCAGCAGCCCCGGGAACACCGGGGAGCTGTTTTTT

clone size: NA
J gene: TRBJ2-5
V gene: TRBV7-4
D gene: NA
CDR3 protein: CASSLRTRGTQYF
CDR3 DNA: TGTGCCAGCAGCTTACGGACCAGGGGGACCCAGTACTTC

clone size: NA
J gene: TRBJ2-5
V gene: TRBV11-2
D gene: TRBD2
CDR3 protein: CASSLVAGGRETQYF
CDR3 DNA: TGTGCCAGCAGCTTAGTAGCGGGGGGCCGGGAGACCCAGTACTTC

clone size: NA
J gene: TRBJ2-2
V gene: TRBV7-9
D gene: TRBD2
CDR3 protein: CASSLAGLAGSNTGELFF
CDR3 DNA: TGTGCCAGCAGCTTAGCTGGACTAGCGGGTTCGAACACCGGGGAGCTGTTTTTT

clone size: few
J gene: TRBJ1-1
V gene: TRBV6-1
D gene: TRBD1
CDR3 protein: CASRPQGTDTEAFF
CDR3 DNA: TGTGCCAGCAGACCACAGGGGACAGACACTGAAGCTTTCTTT

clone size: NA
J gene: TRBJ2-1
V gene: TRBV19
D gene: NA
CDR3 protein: CASSITGFGNGEQFF
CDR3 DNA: TGTGCCAGTAGTATTACAGGGTTCGGTAATGGTGAGCAGTTCTTC

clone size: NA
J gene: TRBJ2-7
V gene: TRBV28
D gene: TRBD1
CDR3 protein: CASPPTGQVRGEQYF
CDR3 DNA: TGTGCCAGCCCGCCTACGGGACAGGTGAGAGGTGAGCAGTACTTC

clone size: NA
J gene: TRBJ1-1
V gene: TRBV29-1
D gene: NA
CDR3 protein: CSAGEMNTEAFF
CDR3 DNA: TGCAGCGCCGGGGAGATGAACACTGAAGCTTTCTTT

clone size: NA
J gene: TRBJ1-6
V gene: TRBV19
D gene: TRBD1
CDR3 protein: CASNATGGSYNSPLHF
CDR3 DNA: TGTGCCAGTAACGCGACAGGGGGCTCCTATAATTCACCCCTCCACTTT

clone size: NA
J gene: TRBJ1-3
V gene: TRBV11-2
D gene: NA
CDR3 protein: CADKILGNTIYF
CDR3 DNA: TGTGCCGACAAAATTCTAGGAAACACCATATATTTT

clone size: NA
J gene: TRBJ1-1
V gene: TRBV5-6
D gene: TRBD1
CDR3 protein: CASSLVRTNRGEAFF
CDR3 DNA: TGTGCCAGCAGCTTGGTAAGAACGAACAGGGGGGAAGCTTTCTTT

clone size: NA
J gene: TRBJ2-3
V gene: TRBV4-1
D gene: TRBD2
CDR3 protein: CASSYVGSGTDTQYF
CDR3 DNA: TGCGCCAGCAGTTACGTAGGTAGCGGGACAGATACGCAGTATTTT

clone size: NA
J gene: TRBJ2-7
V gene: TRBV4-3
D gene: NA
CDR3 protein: CASSQVLADTSSGEQYF
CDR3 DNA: TGCGCCAGCAGCCAAGTCCTGGCAGACACATCCAGTGGCGAGCAGTACTTC

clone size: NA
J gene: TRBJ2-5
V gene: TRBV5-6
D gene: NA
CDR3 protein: CASSLSTGIISRETQYF
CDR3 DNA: TGTGCCAGCAGCTTATCCACGGGGATCATAAGTCGGGAGACCCAGTACTTC

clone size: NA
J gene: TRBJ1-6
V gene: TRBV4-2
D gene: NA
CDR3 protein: CASMLSAGGSNSPLHF
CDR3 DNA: TGTGCCAGCATGCTCTCGGCGGGTGGAAGTAATTCACCCCTCCACTTT

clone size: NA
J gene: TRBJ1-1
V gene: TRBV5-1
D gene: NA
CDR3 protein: CASSPSGLTEAFF
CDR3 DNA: TGCGCCAGCAGCCCCAGTGGCCTCACTGAAGCTTTCTTT

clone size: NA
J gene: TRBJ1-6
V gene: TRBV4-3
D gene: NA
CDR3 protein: CASSQEGGLESPLHF
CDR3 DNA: TGCGCCAGCAGCCAAGAAGGAGGGCTTGAGTCACCCCTCCACTTT

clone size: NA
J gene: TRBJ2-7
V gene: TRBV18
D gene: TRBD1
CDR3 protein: CASSPRQGYEQYF
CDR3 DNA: TGTGCCAGCTCACCAAGACAGGGCTACGAGCAGTACTTC

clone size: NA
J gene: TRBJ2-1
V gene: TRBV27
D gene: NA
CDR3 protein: CASSPEGGRYSYNEQFF
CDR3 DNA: TGTGCCAGCAGTCCCGAAGGGGGTCGCTACTCCTACAATGAGCAGTTCTTC

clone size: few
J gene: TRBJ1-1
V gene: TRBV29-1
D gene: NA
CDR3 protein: CSVVNTEAFF
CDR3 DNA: TGCAGCGTTGTAAACACTGAAGCTTTCTTT

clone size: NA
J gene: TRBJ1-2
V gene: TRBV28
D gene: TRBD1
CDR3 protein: CASRETGVNYGYTF
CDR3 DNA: TGTGCCAGCAGAGAGACAGGGGTAAACTATGGCTACACCTTC

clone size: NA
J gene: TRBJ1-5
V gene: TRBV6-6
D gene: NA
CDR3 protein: CASRSQQLSNQPQHF
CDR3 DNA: TGTGCCAGCCGGTCCCAACAGCTGAGCAATCAGCCCCAGCATTTT

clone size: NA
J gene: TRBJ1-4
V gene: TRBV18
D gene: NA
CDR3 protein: CASSPGGKLFF
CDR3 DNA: TGTGCCAGCTCACCCGGGGGGAAACTGTTTTTT

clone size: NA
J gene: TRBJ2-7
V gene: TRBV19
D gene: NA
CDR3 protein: CASSIRVLDYYAYDEQYF
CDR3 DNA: TGTGCCAGTAGTATACGAGTCCTAGACTACTATGCTTACGACGAGCAGTACTTC

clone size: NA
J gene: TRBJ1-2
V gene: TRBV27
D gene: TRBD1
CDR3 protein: CASSWTGGRHGYTF
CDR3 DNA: TGTGCCAGCAGCTGGACAGGGGGCCGGCATGGCTACACCTTC

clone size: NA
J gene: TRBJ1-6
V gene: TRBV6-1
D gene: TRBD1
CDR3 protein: CASRGPGQGNSPLHF
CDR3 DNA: TGTGCCAGCAGAGGCCCGGGACAGGGCAATTCACCCCTCCACTTT

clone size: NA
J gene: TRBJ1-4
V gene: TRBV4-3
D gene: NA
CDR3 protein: CASSQDLRTVQAKLFF
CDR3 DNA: TGCGCCAGCAGCCAAGACCTGCGGACAGTTCAGGCTAAACTGTTTTTT

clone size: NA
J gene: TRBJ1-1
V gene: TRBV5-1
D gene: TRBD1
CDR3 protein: CASSLRIDRAIDTEAFF
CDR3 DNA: TGCGCCAGCAGCTTGAGAATCGACAGGGCAATTGACACTGAAGCTTTCTTT